Presented here are 21 T cell receptor beta chains from one specimen sequenced in a study of blood T cell repertoires in COVID-19. Libraries were prepared by immunoSEQ multiplex PCR; TCRdb keeps only in-frame clonotypes and omits some of them. Of approximately 150,000 clones listed, about 89% are singletons. Sequencing was performed on peripheral blood. The receptors come from a man aged 50 or older who had recovered from COVID-19.

This clone was recorded a few times. The rearrangement links TRBV2 to TRBJ2-2, with a possible D match to TRBD1 (5 bases). Between the trimmed V and J ends, which lost 1 base and 3 bases, there was a span of 15 bases. CDR1 and CDR2 (germline): SNHLY, FYNNEI. The length of the CDR3 is 17 residues. The CDR3 nucleotides read TGTGCCAGCAGTGAAGGTCGACAAACAGGATACACCGGGGAGCTGTTTTTT. It translates to CASSEGRQTGYTGELFF.

V usage is TRBV11-3 and J usage is TRBJ2-2; the match to TRBD1 covers 12 bases. This CDR3 has 17 amino acids. V lost 3 bases to trimming and J lost 7 bases; unmatched junction nucleotides: 9. The V gene's germline CDR1 is SGHNT and CDR2 YENEEA. The CDR3 coding sequence is TGTGCCAGCAGCTTTAAGTCTGGGACAGGGGGCGGCGGGGAGCTGTTTTTT. As protein: CASSFKSGTGGGGELFF.

This chain links TRBV13 with TRBJ2-7, with D unclear. The CDR3 spans 12 residues. V was shortened by 3 bases and J by 6 bases, with 9 bases between the two germline ends. CDR1 and CDR2 from the germline V gene are PRHDT and FYEKMQ (reference sequence). CDR3 amino acids: CASSFLRSEQYF. Here the CDR3 DNA reads TGTGCCAGCAGCTTTCTCAGATCCGAGCAGTACTTC.

The chain carries TRBV18 and TRBJ2-7; possibly TRBD2 for D (6 bases). V lost 2 bases and J lost 1, with 12 bases in between. This CDR3 region has 15 residues. In germline, CDR1 is KGHSH, CDR2 LQKENI. For the CDR3, the DNA is TGTGCCAGCTCACCAGGAAGGACTACTTCCTACGAGCAGTACTTC. This gives the protein CASSPGRTTSYEQYF.

The genes are TRBV9 and TRBJ2-7; 7 bases are shared with TRBD1. CDR1 and CDR2 (germline): SGDLS, YYNGEE. Unmatched junction bases numbered 7, after V lost 5 bases and J lost 2 bases. The CDR3 is 14 amino acids. The CDR3 coding sequence is TGTGCCAGCAGTAAGGGACAGACTCCCTACGAGCAGTACTTC. Amino acid sequence: CASSKGQTPYEQYF.

This chain uses TRBV5-1 with TRBJ1-2; 8 positions agree with TRBD1. V was pared by 4 bases and J by 7 bases, with 12 bases of the junction left unmatched. Germline V lookup: CDR1 SGHRS, CDR2 YFSETQ. The CDR3 runs to 15 residues. The CDR3, as DNA: TGCGCCAGCAGCAACGGCGACAGGGGTGTTAGTGGCTACACCTTC. Translating gives CASSNGDRGVSGYTF.

CDR3 nucleotides: TGTGCCAGCAGCCATACCAGGGGGCAGATTTACTCTGGGGCCAACGTCCTGACTTTC. Translating gives CASSHTRGQIYSGANVLTF. This rearrangement joins TRBV7-9 to TRBJ2-6, with 8 bases matching TRBD1. The germline V gene has CDR1 SEHNR and CDR2 FQNEAQ (reference sequence). The trim removed 5 bases at V and 0 bases at J, leaving 12 bases unmatched. The CDR3 has 19 amino acids. Full variable domain (remainder filled in from reference TRBV7-9 and TRBJ2-6): DTGVSQNPRHKITKRGQNVTFRCDPISEHNRLYWYRQTLGQGPEFLTYFQNEAQLEKSRLLSDRFSAERPKGSFSTLEIQRTEQGDSAMYLCASSHTRGQIYSGANVLTFGAGSRLTVL.

V is TRBV19 and J is TRBJ2-3; D may be TRBD1 (6 bases). Germline V CDR1 and CDR2: LNHDA, SQIVND (reference sequence). V lost 1 base and J 2 bases, leaving 13 bases between the germline ends. This CDR3 is built from 16 residues. The CDR3 here is CASSIGTARTTDTQYF. Here the CDR3 DNA reads TGTGCCAGTAGTATAGGGACAGCTCGAACCACAGATACGCAGTATTTT.

The rearrangement joins TRBV4-1 to TRBJ1-1; D uncertain. Germline-derived CDR1 and CDR2 are MGHRA and YSYEKL. The CDR3 is 12 amino acids. Trimming cost V 3 bases and J 6 bases, with 8 bases left between them. The CDR3 DNA reads TGCGCCAGCAGCCAGGAGAATGCTGAAGCTTTCTTT. As protein: CASSQENAEAFF.

The rearrangement links TRBV5-1 to TRBJ1-1; TRBD1 is a possible D gene (5 bases). Trimming took 0 bases from V and 6 from J, leaving 15 bases between them. This CDR3 contains 15 residues. The V gene's germline CDR1 is SGHRS and CDR2 YFSETQ. The chain's CDR3 is CASSLDAQGRAEAFF. The CDR3 region has the DNA TGCGCCAGCAGCTTGGATGCCCAGGGTAGGGCTGAAGCTTTCTTT.

CDR3 region: CASKSGGSYEQYF. CDR3 nucleotide sequence: TGCGCCAGCAAGTCAGGGGGGAGCTACGAGCAGTACTTC. The chain recombines TRBV5-1 with TRBJ2-7, with a weak D call TRBD1 (7 bases). Trimming cost V 6 bases and J 3 bases, with 13 bases left between them. Germline V gives CDR1 SGHRS, CDR2 YFSETQ. The CDR3 totals 13 residues.

The V call is TRBV4-1, the J call TRBJ1-1, with 8 bases that match TRBD1. V gave up 6 bases and J gave up 5 bases; unmatched junction bases: 8. The CDR3 has 14 residues. CDR1 is MGHRA, CDR2 YSYEKL, per germline. CDR3 sequence: CASSQQGGNTEAFF. CDR3 bases: TGCGCCAGCAGTCAACAGGGGGGCAATACTGAAGCTTTCTTT.

The V call is TRBV2, the J call TRBJ1-5, with D tentatively TRBD1 (5 bases). The ends were cut back, 7 bases at V and 7 bases at J, with 17 bases in the middle. Germline CDR1 is SNHLY and CDR2 is FYNNEI. The CDR3 is made up of 14 amino acids. Here the CDR3 DNA reads TGTGCCAGCACCCGATCAGGCAGGGAACAGCCCCAGCATTTT. It is translated as CASTRSGREQPQHF. The complete variable domain, with remaining parts taken from reference TRBV2 and TRBJ1-5, reads EPEVTQTPSHQVTQMGQEVILRCVPISNHLYFYWYRQILGQKVEFLVSFYNNEISEKSEIFDDQFSVERPDGSNFTLKIRSTKLEDSAMYFCASTRSGREQPQHFGDGTRLSIL.

CDR3 protein: CASSLSDLANYGYTF. DNA of the CDR3: TGTGCCAGCAGCTTATCTGACCTAGCTAACTATGGCTACACCTTC. This chain links TRBV7-8 with TRBJ1-2; D uncertain. CDR3 size: 15 residues. V lost 2 bases and J lost 0, with 10 bases in between. CDR1 is SGHVS and CDR2 is FQNEAQ in the germline V gene.

V gene TRBV7-9 combines with J gene TRBJ1-1; D call uncertain. CDR1 and CDR2 from the germline V gene are SEHNR and FQNEAQ (reference sequence). The CDR3 extends over 11 amino acids. V dropped 1 base and J dropped 10 bases, with 7 bases sitting between them. CDR3 protein: CASSLVGSAFF. The CDR3 nucleotides are TGTGCCAGCAGCTTAGTGGGCTCAGCTTTCTTT.

This chain joins TRBV6-5 and TRBJ2-7, with TRBD2 identical over 13 bases. The CDR3 runs to 14 residues. The V gene's germline CDR1 is MNHEY and CDR2 SVGAGI. After removal of 5 bases from V and 4 bases from J, the junction contained 2 bases not matched to a gene. The CDR3 sequence is CASSRTSGGYEQYF. CDR3 DNA: TGTGCCAGCAGTCGGACTAGCGGGGGTTACGAGCAGTACTTC.

V is TRBV5-1 and J is TRBJ1-6; 7 bases fit TRBD1. With 4 bases clipped from V and 11 bases from J, the junction kept 9 bases outside the gene matches. Looked up from germline, CDR1 is SGHRS and CDR2 is YFSETQ. CDR3 length: 14 residues. The CDR3, as DNA: TGCGCCAGCAGCCAAGGACAGGTTCGGACACCCCTCCACTTT. Amino acids: CASSQGQVRTPLHF.

V is TRBV25-1 and J is TRBJ1-4, with 7 nucleotides matching TRBD1. This CDR3 contains 15 residues. Germline V gene lookup returns CDR1 MGHDK and CDR2 SYGVNS. Unmatched junction bases numbered 8, after V lost 5 bases and J lost 5 bases. Written as DNA, the CDR3 is TGTGCCAGCAGTCCCTCGGGACAGATGAATGAAAAACTGTTTTTT. Its translation: CASSPSGQMNEKLFF.

This clone occurred once. The chain recombines TRBV3-1 (or the pseudogene TRBV3-2) with TRBJ1-6; 7 positions agree with TRBD1. CDR3 length: 14 amino acids. Trimming took 4 bases from V and 10 from J; bases not matched to a gene: 7. The germline V gene encodes CDR1 LGHDT and CDR2 YNNKEL (reference sequence). The CDR3 DNA reads as TGTGCCAGCAGCCGACGGACGACAGGGTCACCCCTCCACTTT. It encodes CASSRRTTGSPLHF.

The rearrangement joins TRBV2 to TRBJ2-2; no clear D gene. V lost 5 bases and J lost 5, with 9 bases in between. Per the germline V gene, CDR1 is SNHLY and CDR2 is FYNNEI. CDR3 length: 13 residues. This chain's CDR3 is CASSRLATGELFF. The CDR3 DNA sequence: TGTGCCAGCAGTCGCTTGGCTACCGGGGAGCTGTTTTTT.

This clone turned up a few times. The CDR3 DNA is TGCAGCGTTGGTGGACACTTAAACACTGAAGCTTTCTTT. Its protein is CSVGGHLNTEAFF. The V gene is TRBV29-1, the J gene TRBJ1-1, with a weak D call TRBD1 (5 bases). V lost 4 bases and J lost 2, with 11 bases in between. The CDR3 spans 13 residues. Germline V CDR1 and CDR2: SQVTM, ANQGSEA.